The sequence of this T cell receptor (beta chain) was determined in a study of radiation and T cells in renal cell carcinoma. Using immunoSEQ multiplex PCR, the repertoire was profiled, and TCRdb retains in-frame clones only, with some absent. Among around 160,000 clones, about 87% were seen once, and the ten largest hold about 4.3%. Germline V gene lookup returns CDR1 MNHEY and CDR2 SVGAGI. The V end lost 7 bases, the J end lost 4 bases, and 7 bases lay between the germline ends. The CDR3 length is 12 residues. The time point is: baseline pretreatment blood. Treatment indicated: 15 Gy SBRT to primary tumor, nephrectomy 4 weeks later. Blood was sampled at baseline, 2 weeks and 4 weeks after SBRT. This renal cell carcinoma was of the clear cell type. Turning to this clone: Its antigen is unidentified.

Whole-study findings and limits: Pretreatment tumor biopsies were lacking, so baseline clonotypes are unknown.

The V call is TRBV6-5, the J call TRBJ2-2; tentatively, D is TRBD2 (5 bases). This receptor was identified in a woman between 70 and 85 years old with renal cell carcinoma. The sequenced sample was blood, obtained from a patient whose treatment included radiotherapy and nephrectomy. The CDR3 sequence is CASTRGTGELFF. The CDR3 coding sequence is TGTGCCAGCACCCGGGGCACCGGGGAGCTGTTTTTT.